The text below deals with one TCR beta chain. Its antigen remains unidentified. This CDR3 spans 15 amino acids. Per germline, CDR1 SGHNT and CDR2 YYREEE (reference sequence). Trimming took off 4 bases at V and 1 base at J, with 14 bases between the two ends. The entry originates in a study of Ad26.COV2.S vaccination and SARS-CoV-2 variants. Study observations and caveats: Those who received vaccine or placebo ended up with similar non-spike TCR breadth. Spike-specific TCR breadth was greater in vaccine than placebo recipients.

Repertoires were generated with immunoSEQ multiplex PCR, while TCRdb's copy carries only in-frame clones and drops some. The table includes around 100,000 clones, over 70% detected once. The sequence derives from a human donor who had recovered from COVID-19. The J gene is TRBJ1-2, the V gene TRBV5-4; TRBD1 is a possible D gene (5 bases). This material consisted of peripheral blood, taken after recovery from COVID-19. This CDR3 reads CASSPQTDYNYGYTF. For the CDR3, the DNA is TGTGCCAGCAGCCCTCAGACAGACTATAACTATGGCTACACCTTC.